This T cell receptor (beta chain) was profiled in a study of control samples from healthy donors and cancer patients. Trimming removed 0 bases at V and 4 bases at J, with 10 bases between. Germline V gives CDR1 SNHLY, CDR2 FYNNEI. CDR3 size: 14 residues. Using immunoSEQ multiplex PCR, the repertoire was profiled, and TCRdb retains in-frame clones only, with some absent. The table shows about 55,000 clones, with 90% to 95% occurring only once. This TCR came from a man aged 25-40 years in good health. The sample comprised blood. The V and J genes are TRBV2 and TRBJ2-7; D is unclear. The CDR3 sequence: CASSEAVGDYEQYF. CDR3 in DNA: TGTGCCAGCAGTGAAGCGGTTGGCGATTACGAGCAGTACTTC.